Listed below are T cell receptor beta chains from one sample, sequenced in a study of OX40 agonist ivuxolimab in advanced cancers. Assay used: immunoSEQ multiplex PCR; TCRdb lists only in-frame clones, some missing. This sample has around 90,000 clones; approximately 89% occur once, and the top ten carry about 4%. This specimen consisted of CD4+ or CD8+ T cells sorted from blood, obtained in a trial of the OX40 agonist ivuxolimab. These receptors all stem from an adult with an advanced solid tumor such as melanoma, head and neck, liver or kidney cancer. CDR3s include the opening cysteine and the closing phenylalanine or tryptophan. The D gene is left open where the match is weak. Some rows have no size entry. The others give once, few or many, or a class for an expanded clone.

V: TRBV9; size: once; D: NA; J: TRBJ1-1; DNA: TGTGCCAGCAGCGCCCCCACACAGACAGGGAACACTGAAGCTTTCTTT; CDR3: CASSAPTQTGNTEAFF
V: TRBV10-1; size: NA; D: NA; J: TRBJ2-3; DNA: TGCGCCAGCAGTGAGCCCTCCGGGGGCACAGATACGCAGTATTTT; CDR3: CASSEPSGGTDTQYF
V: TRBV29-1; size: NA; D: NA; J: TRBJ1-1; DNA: TGCAGCGTTGAAGGGGGGACGGGCGGTCGGACTGAAGCTTTCTTT; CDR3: CSVEGGTGGRTEAFF
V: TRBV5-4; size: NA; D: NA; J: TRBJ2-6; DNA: TGTGCCAGCAGCCCAGTGCCCTCTGGGGCCAACGTCCTGACTTTC; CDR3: CASSPVPSGANVLTF
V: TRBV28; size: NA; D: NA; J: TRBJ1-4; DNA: TGTGCCAGCACCCTGCAGCCTAATGAAAAACTGTTTTTT; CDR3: CASTLQPNEKLFF
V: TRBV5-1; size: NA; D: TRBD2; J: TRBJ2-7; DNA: TGCGCCAGCAGCTTTAGCGGGAGCTCCTACGAGCAGTACTTC; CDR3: CASSFSGSSYEQYF
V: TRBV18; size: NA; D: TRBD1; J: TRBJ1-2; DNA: TGTGCCAGCTCACCCGGGACAGGAACCCCAAACTATGGCTACACCTTC; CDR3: CASSPGTGTPNYGYTF
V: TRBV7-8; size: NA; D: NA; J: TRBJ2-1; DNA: TGTGCCAGCAGCGTAAGGAATGAGCAGTTCTTC; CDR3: CASSVRNEQFF
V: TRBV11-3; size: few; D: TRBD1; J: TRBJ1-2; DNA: TGTGCCAGCAGCTCGCAGGGGGCGGATGGCTACACCTTC; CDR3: CASSSQGADGYTF
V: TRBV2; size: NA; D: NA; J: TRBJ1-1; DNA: TGTGCCAGGACCCCCCAAGGACAGAACACTGAAGCTTTCTTT; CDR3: CARTPQGQNTEAFF
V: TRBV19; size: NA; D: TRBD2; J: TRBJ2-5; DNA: TGTGCCAGTAGTATAACTAGCGGGATCGGGGAGACCCAGTACTTC; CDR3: CASSITSGIGETQYF
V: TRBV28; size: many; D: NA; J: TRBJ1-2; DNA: TGTGCCAGCAAACAGGTCCACTATGGCTACACCTTC; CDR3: CASKQVHYGYTF
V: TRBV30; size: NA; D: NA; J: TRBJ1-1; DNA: TGTGCCTGGAGTCTAGGGTTGGGCACTGAAGCTTTCTTT; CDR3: CAWSLGLGTEAFF
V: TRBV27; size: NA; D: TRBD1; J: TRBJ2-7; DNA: TGTGCCAGCAGTTCCAGACAGGGGAACTACGAGCAGTACTTC; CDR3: CASSSRQGNYEQYF
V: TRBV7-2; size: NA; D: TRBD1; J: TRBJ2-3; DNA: TGTGCCAGCAGCTCAAGGACAGGGTGGGGTACAGATACGCAGTATTTT; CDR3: CASSSRTGWGTDTQYF
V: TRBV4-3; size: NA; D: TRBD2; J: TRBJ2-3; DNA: TGCGCCAGCAGCCAACCTATCGGGACTAGCGGGGAGAACACAGATACGCAGTATTTT; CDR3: CASSQPIGTSGENTDTQYF
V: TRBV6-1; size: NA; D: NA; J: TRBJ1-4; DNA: TGTGCCAGCCAGGAAAATGAAAAACTGTTTTTT; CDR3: CASQENEKLFF
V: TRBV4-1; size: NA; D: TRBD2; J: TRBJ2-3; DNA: TGCGCCAGCAGCCAAGCTAGCGGGAGATCAGATACGCAGTATTTT; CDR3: CASSQASGRSDTQYF
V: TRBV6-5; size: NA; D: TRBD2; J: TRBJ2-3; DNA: TGTGCCAGCAGTTCAGGCGGGAGGGCCTTAGATACGCAGTATTTT; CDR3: CASSSGGRALDTQYF
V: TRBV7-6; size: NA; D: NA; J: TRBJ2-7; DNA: TGTGCCAGCAGCTTAATCGGGGCCGATGGTTCCTACGAGCAGTACTTC; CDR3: CASSLIGADGSYEQYF
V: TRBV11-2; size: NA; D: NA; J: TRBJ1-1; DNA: TGTGCCAGCAGCTTTTTACAGGGTGGAACTGAAGCTTTCTTT; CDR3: CASSFLQGGTEAFF
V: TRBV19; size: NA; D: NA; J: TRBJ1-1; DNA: TGTGCCAGTAGTATACAGGGGTCGAACACTGAAGCTTTCTTT; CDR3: CASSIQGSNTEAFF
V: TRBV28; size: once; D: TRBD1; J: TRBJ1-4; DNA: TGTGCCAGCAGCATACCCGGGACAGGGTTTGAAAAACTGTTTTTT; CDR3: CASSIPGTGFEKLFF
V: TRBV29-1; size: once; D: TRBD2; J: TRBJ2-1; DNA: TGCAGCGTCACTAGCGGGAGGGCCGGGAATGAGCAGTTCTTC; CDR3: CSVTSGRAGNEQFF
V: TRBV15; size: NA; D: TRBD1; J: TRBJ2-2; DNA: TGTGCCACCAACAGGGGGATCGGAACCGGGGAGCTGTTTTTT; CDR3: CATNRGIGTGELFF
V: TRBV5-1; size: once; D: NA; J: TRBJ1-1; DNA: TGCGCCAGCAGCCAGAGTGCGGGGAACACTGAAGCTTTCTTT; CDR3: CASSQSAGNTEAFF
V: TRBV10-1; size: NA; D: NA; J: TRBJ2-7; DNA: TGCGCCAGCAGTGATACGGGCTCGAGCTCCTACGAGCAGTACTTC; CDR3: CASSDTGSSSYEQYF
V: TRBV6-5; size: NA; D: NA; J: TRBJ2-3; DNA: TGTGCCAGCAGTTACTCGCCGTCAGATACGCAGTATTTT; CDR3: CASSYSPSDTQYF
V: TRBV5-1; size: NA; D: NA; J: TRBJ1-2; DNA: TGCGCCAGCAGCTTACAGGAGATCAACTATGGCTACACCTTC; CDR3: CASSLQEINYGYTF
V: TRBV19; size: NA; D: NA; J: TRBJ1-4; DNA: TGTGCCAGTAGTATAACCCGATGGGAGGATGAAAAACTGTTTTTT; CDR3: CASSITRWEDEKLFF
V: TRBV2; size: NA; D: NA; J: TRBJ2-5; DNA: TGTGCCAGCAGAAAGAGGACTGGGGCAAGCCAAGAGACCCAGTACTTC; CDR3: CASRKRTGASQETQYF
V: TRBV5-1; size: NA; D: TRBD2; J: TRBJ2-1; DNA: TGCGCCAGCAGCTTGAATCCGGCTAGCGGCGGTTACAATGAGCAGTTCTTC; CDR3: CASSLNPASGGYNEQFF
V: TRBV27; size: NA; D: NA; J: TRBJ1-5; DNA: TGTGCCAGCAGTTCCCCGATGAAGCCCCAGCATTTT; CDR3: CASSSPMKPQHF
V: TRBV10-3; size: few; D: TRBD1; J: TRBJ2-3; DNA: TGTGCCATCAGTGGCGACAGGGGAACAGATACGCAGTATTTT; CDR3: CAISGDRGTDTQYF
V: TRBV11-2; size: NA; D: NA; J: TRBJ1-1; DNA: TGTGCCAGCAGCTTAGATCCTTTTCCTGAAGCTTTCTTT; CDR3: CASSLDPFPEAFF
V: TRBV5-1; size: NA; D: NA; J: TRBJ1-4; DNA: TGCGCCAGCAGCTTGGGACAGGCAGATGAAAAACTGTTTTTT; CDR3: CASSLGQADEKLFF
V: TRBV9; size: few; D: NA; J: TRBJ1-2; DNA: TGTGCCAGCAGCCTTTTTTCGGGCCGCGACAAATATGGCTACACCTTC; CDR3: CASSLFSGRDKYGYTF
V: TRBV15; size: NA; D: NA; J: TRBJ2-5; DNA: TGTGCCACCAGCAGAGGATTGGTTCAGAAGCAAGAGACCCAGTACTTC; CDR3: CATSRGLVQKQETQYF
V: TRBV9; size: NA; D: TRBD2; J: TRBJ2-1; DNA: TGTGCCAGCAGCGTAGATTCCCGCGGGAGTTGGAATGAGCAGTTCTTC; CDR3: CASSVDSRGSWNEQFF
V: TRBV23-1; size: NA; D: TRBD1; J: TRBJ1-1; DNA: TGCGCCAGCAGTCAATGGAGGACAGGGGTCGCTTGGGATGAAGCTTTCTTT; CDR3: CASSQWRTGVAWDEAFF
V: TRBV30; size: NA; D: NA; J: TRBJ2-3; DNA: TGTGCCTGGGTGGTAAGGTCTAAGAGCCCAGATACGCAGTATTTT; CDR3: CAWVVRSKSPDTQYF
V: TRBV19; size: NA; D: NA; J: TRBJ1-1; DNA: TGTGCCAGTAGTATACCTCCCCTTACAGAAATGAACACTGAAGCTTTCTTT; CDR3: CASSIPPLTEMNTEAFF
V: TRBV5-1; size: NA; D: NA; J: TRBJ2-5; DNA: TGCGCCAGCAGCTTTGGACGGTCCCAAGAGACCCAGTACTTC; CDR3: CASSFGRSQETQYF
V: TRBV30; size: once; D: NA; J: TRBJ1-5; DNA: TGTGCCTGGAGTGTCGGACAGAATCAGCCCCAGCATTTT; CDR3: CAWSVGQNQPQHF
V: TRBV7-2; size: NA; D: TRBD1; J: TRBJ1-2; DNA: TGTGCCAGCAGCTTAGCGGGACAGAGCACTAACTATGGCTACACCTTC; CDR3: CASSLAGQSTNYGYTF